Sequencing of this TCR beta chain was carried out in a study of OX40 agonist ivuxolimab in advanced cancers. General study points: The study found that CD8+ T cells averaged more expanded clones than CD4+.

Produced via immunoSEQ multiplex PCR; TCRdb's table is partial and in-frame only. The table includes 69,000 or so clones, over 75% detected once. This clone appeared once. As yet, its antigen is unknown. The V and J ends lost 2 bases and 1 base respectively, with 6 bases between them. The CDR3 extends over 13 amino acids. CDR1 is SGHRS, CDR2 YFSETQ, per germline. This clonotype was obtained from an adult with an advanced solid tumor such as melanoma, head and neck, liver or kidney cancer. The source was CD4+ or CD8+ T cells sorted from blood, collected in a trial of the OX40 agonist ivuxolimab. The rearrangement uses TRBV5-1 and TRBJ1-1; unclear D gene. The CDR3 nucleotides are TGCGCCAGCAGCTTTCGGGAGAACACTGAAGCTTTCTTT. Amino acid sequence: CASSFRENTEAFF. The full variable domain, its missing parts supplied by reference TRBV5-1 and TRBJ1-1, is KAGVTQTPRYLIKTRGQQVTLSCSPISGHRSVSWYQQTPGQGLQFLFEYFSETQRNKGNFPGRFSGRQFSNSRSEMNVSTLELGDSALYLCASSFRENTEAFFGQGTRLTVV.